Shown below are 5 T cell receptor beta chains from a single sample sequenced in a study of blood T cell repertoires in COVID-19. Assay used: immunoSEQ multiplex PCR; TCRdb lists only in-frame clones, some missing. Of 250,000 to 300,000 clones in the sample, about 88% were seen once. The specimen was PBMCs or T cells enriched from blood (not recorded which). The receptors shown here come from a man younger than 40 with acute COVID-19.

The chain employs TRBV19 and TRBJ1-5, with 10 bases that match TRBD1. CDR1 and CDR2 from the germline V gene are LNHDA and SQIVND (reference sequence). Trimming took 3 bases from V and 5 from J; bases not matched to a gene: 1. The CDR3 covers 14 residues. The CDR3 loop is CASSIGTGDQPQHF. The CDR3 bases are TGTGCCAGTAGTATCGGGACAGGGGATCAGCCCCAGCATTTT.

The V call is TRBV7-3, the J call TRBJ2-1; the match to TRBD2 covers 8 bases. The CDR3 is 19 residues long. CDR1 and CDR2 from the germline V gene are SGHTA and FQGTGA. Trimming cost V 2 bases and J 0 bases; bases outside gene matches: 12. The CDR3 DNA reads TGTGCCAGCAGCTTAGGGAGACGGGGGGGACTAAGCTCCTACAATGAGCAGTTCTTC. Residues: CASSLGRRGGLSSYNEQFF.

This chain uses TRBV13 with TRBJ1-2; 7 nucleotides agree with TRBD1. The CDR3 runs to 14 residues. V dropped 5 bases and J dropped 4; count of bases not matched to a gene: 7. Germline values: CDR1 PRHDT, CDR2 FYEKMQ (reference sequence). CDR3 residues: CASSPGQDSYGYTF. Here the CDR3 DNA reads TGTGCCAGCAGCCCTGGACAGGACTCCTATGGCTACACCTTC.

This clone was seen just once. This chain joins TRBV7-2 and TRBJ1-2; D may be TRBD1 (6 bases). Between the trimmed V and J ends, which lost 2 bases and 4 bases, there was a span of 11 bases. CDR3 length: 14 residues. Germline CDR1 and CDR2: SGHTA and FQGNSA. The DNA for the CDR3 is TGTGCCAGCAGCTTACCTCAGGGGTCCTATGGCTACACCTTC. This translates into CASSLPQGSYGYTF.

The chain is built from TRBV19 and TRBJ1-1, with TRBD1 matching 7 bases. Trimming took 10 bases from V and 7 from J; bases not matched to a gene: 6. Germline CDR1 reads LNHDA; CDR2 reads SQIVND (reference sequence). The CDR3 loop spans 11 amino acids. The CDR3 sequence: CATGTASEAFF. The CDR3 nucleotides are TGTGCCACAGGGACAGCTAGTGAAGCTTTCTTT.